The 28 T cell receptor beta chains listed next were all sequenced from one sample in a study of blood T cell repertoires in COVID-19. Repertoires were generated with immunoSEQ multiplex PCR, while TCRdb's copy carries only in-frame clones and drops some. The sample includes about 260,000 clones, approximately 82% of them seen just once. The material sequenced was peripheral blood. The receptor source for this set is a woman aged 80 or over with acute or convalescent COVID-19.

The chain uses TRBV6-1 and TRBJ1-1; perhaps TRBD1 as D (6 bases). The CDR3 contains 14 residues. Trimming took off 3 bases at V and 5 bases at J, with 13 bases between the two ends. Germline CDR1 reads MNHNS; CDR2 reads SASEGT. CDR3 loop: CASSDGGEWTEAFF. In DNA, the CDR3 is TGTGCCAGCAGTGATGGGGGCGAATGGACTGAAGCTTTCTTT.

This chain joins TRBV20-1 and TRBJ1-5; perhaps TRBD1 as D (5 bases). CDR3 length equals 14 residues. The ends were cut back, 3 bases at V and 4 bases at J, with 13 bases in the middle. Germline V lookup: CDR1 DFQATT, CDR2 SNEGSKA (reference sequence). CDR3 nucleotide sequence: TGCAGTGCTAGTCCTGGGGGGGGGAATCAGCCCCAGCATTTT. It specifies CSASPGGGNQPQHF.

This chain links TRBV7-3 with TRBJ1-2; weak D call: TRBD1 (6 bases). V lost 5 bases to trimming and J lost 6 bases, with 19 bases between them. This CDR3 has 15 residues. In germline, CDR1 is SGHTA, CDR2 FQGTGA. CDR3 loop: CASSLDPDSLNGYTF. The CDR3 nucleotides read TGTGCCAGCAGCCTCGACCCGGACAGCCTAAATGGCTACACCTTC.

This chain links TRBV6-5 with TRBJ2-7, with 9 bases matching TRBD1. CDR1 is MNHEY and CDR2 is SVGAGI in the germline V gene. The length of the CDR3 is 15 residues. The V and J ends lost 0 bases and 2 bases, in that order; junction bases with no gene match: 2. This CDR3 is CASSYSTGGAYEQYF. The CDR3 DNA sequence: TGTGCCAGCAGTTACTCGACAGGGGGGGCCTACGAGCAGTACTTC.

The chain carries TRBV5-5 and TRBJ1-1; D may be TRBD1 (5 bases). The CDR3 sequence is 14 residues long. Germline V gene lookup returns CDR1 SGHKS and CDR2 YYEKEE (reference sequence). The V end was cut by 4 bases, the J end by 3 bases, with 13 bases between. The CDR3 here is CASSAGGVYTEAFF. CDR3 bases: TGTGCCAGCAGCGCGGGAGGGGTTTACACTGAAGCTTTCTTT.

The chain combines TRBV5-4 with TRBJ1-2; 7 positions match TRBD1. Unmatched junction bases numbered 3, after V lost 4 bases and J lost 0 bases. CDR3 size: 14 residues. The germline V gene has CDR1 SGHNT and CDR2 YYREEE (reference sequence). The CDR3 sequence: CASSRQGTNYGYTF. CDR3 nucleotides: TGTGCCAGCAGCCGACAGGGAACTAACTATGGCTACACCTTC.

This clone was observed a few times. V is TRBV19 and J is TRBJ2-3; the match to TRBD2 covers 13 bases. Trimming at V came to 6 bases and at J to 4 bases, leaving 10 bases not matched to a gene. Germline values: CDR1 LNHDA, CDR2 SQIVND (reference sequence). CDR3 size: 17 residues. Written as DNA, the CDR3 is TGTGCCAGTAGCCCCACTAGCGGGGGGGCTAGCTCAGATACGCAGTATTTT. Residues: CASSPTSGGASSDTQYF.

This clone was recorded only once. The V and J genes are TRBV3-1 (or the pseudogene TRBV3-2) and TRBJ2-1, with 14 positions matching TRBD2. Germline V gene sequence: CDR1 LGHDT, CDR2 YNNKEL (reference sequence). The CDR3 runs 17 residues. V lost 1 base to trimming and J lost 8 bases; unmatched junction nucleotides: 7. Here the CDR3 DNA reads TGTGCCAGCAGCCAAGGGACTAGCGGGGGGTTGGAAGATGAGCAGTTCTTC. It codes for CASSQGTSGGLEDEQFF.

This sequence joins TRBV2 and TRBJ2-3; 11 nucleotides align to TRBD1. Germline values: CDR1 SNHLY, CDR2 FYNNEI. Germline trimming cut 3 bases from V and 1 base from J; bases unmatched to any gene: 3. The CDR3 sequence is 16 residues long. In DNA form, the CDR3 reads TGTGCCAGCAGTGAGGGACAGGGGGTGGGCACAGATACGCAGTATTTT. It is translated as CASSEGQGVGTDTQYF.

This chain uses TRBV4-1 with TRBJ1-2; TRBD1 is a possible D gene (6 bases). This CDR3 contains 14 residues. V lost 3 bases, J lost 3 bases, and 11 bases lay in between. Germline assignment: CDR1 MGHRA and CDR2 YSYEKL. CDR3 in DNA: TGCGCCAGCAGCCAGGCCAGGGGTGACTATGGCTACACCTTC. This codes for CASSQARGDYGYTF.

The chain has TRBV6-5 and TRBJ1-3, with D tentatively TRBD1 (6 bases). The germline gives CDR1 MNHEY, CDR2 SVGAGI. This CDR3 spans 15 amino acids. The ends were cut back, 0 bases at V and 4 bases at J, with 10 bases in the middle. The CDR3 DNA sequence: TGTGCCAGCAGTTACTCTGGGGGCGCAGGAAACACCATATATTTT. This translates into CASSYSGGAGNTIYF.

The gene calls are TRBV5-5 and TRBJ2-7; D is unresolved. V was cut by 4 bases and J by 0 bases, with 14 bases left in between. The CDR3 consists of 15 residues. The V gene's germline CDR1 is SGHKS and CDR2 YYEKEE (reference sequence). The CDR3 nucleotides are TGTGCCAGCAGCGCTGAGGCCATCAGCTCCTACGAGCAGTACTTC. Its translation is CASSAEAISSYEQYF.

CDR3 sequence: CASSGRGNTGELFF. As DNA, the CDR3 is TGTGCCAGTAGCGGGAGAGGGAACACCGGGGAGCTGTTTTTT. The chain has TRBV19 and TRBJ2-2, with D possibly being TRBD2 (6 bases). The CDR3 loop spans 14 amino acids. CDR1 LNHDA and CDR2 SQIVND come from the germline V gene (reference sequence). V gave up 6 bases and J gave up 1 base, with 9 bases separating them.

This chain joins TRBV18 and TRBJ2-5; 10 nucleotides match TRBD2. The V segment lost 2 bases and the J segment 4 bases; nucleotides outside the gene matches: 4. This CDR3 spans 15 amino acids. Germline CDR1 is KGHSH and CDR2 is LQKENI. The CDR3 coding sequence is TGTGCCAGCTCACCAGAAGCGGGAGGGGGAGAGACCCAGTACTTC. This codes for CASSPEAGGGETQYF.

The CDR3 region is CASSYSLAGGGETQYF. CDR3 DNA sequence: TGTGCCAGCAGTTACTCCCTAGCGGGAGGGGGGGAGACCCAGTACTTC. The chain employs TRBV6-6 and TRBJ2-5; 12 bases are a match to TRBD2. Per germline, CDR1 MNHNY and CDR2 SVGAGI (reference sequence). J was trimmed by 5 bases and V by 0 bases; bases with no gene match: 4. This CDR3 region has 16 residues.

V usage is TRBV6-2 or TRBV6-3 and J usage is TRBJ1-1; unclear D gene. This CDR3 comprises 12 residues. Trimming pared 0 bases from V and 5 bases from J, leaving 4 bases between. In germline, CDR1 is MNHEY, CDR2 SVGEGT. The CDR3 spells CASSYSRTEAFF. The CDR3 DNA reads TGTGCCAGCAGTTACTCCCGGACTGAAGCTTTCTTT.

The rearrangement uses TRBV4-3 and TRBJ1-3; 8 bases map to TRBD1. The CDR3 is 16 residues long. J lost 0 bases, V lost 0 bases, and 1 base had no gene match. CDR1 LGHNA and CDR2 YSLEER come from the germline V gene. The chain's CDR3 is CASSQETGVSGNTIYF. The CDR3 nucleotides are TGCGCCAGCAGCCAAGAGACAGGGGTCTCTGGAAACACCATATATTTT.

The chain recombines TRBV3-1 (or the pseudogene TRBV3-2) with TRBJ2-3; 9 bases line up with TRBD2. Losses at the gene ends were 0 bases for V and 6 bases for J; bases not matched to a gene: 16. Per germline, CDR1 LGHDT and CDR2 YNNKEL (reference sequence). The CDR3 totals 19 residues. CDR3 nucleotide sequence: TGTGCCAGCAGCCAAGACCCAGGGACTAGCATAGGCCATAGGGATACGCAGTATTTT. Its protein product is CASSQDPGTSIGHRDTQYF.

This clone occurred once. The chain employs TRBV6-5 and TRBJ2-1; D is uncertain. V dropped 0 bases and J dropped 7 bases, with 13 bases sitting between them. The length of the CDR3 is 15 residues. Germline CDR1 MNHEY, CDR2 SVGAGI. The CDR3 loop is CASSYSLRLTNEQFF. The CDR3 nucleotides are TGTGCCAGCAGTTACTCTCTGAGACTCACTAATGAGCAGTTCTTC.

CDR3 nucleotide sequence: TGTGCCAGCAGCCTAGCGAGGACTGCCTCCTACAATGAGCAGTTCTTC. This encodes CASSLARTASYNEQFF. J is TRBJ2-1 and V is TRBV11-2; TRBD2 is a possible D gene (6 bases). This CDR3 comprises 16 residues. The germline CDR1 and CDR2 sequences are SGHAT and FQNNGV. The V gene lost 5 bases and the J gene lost 0 bases, with 14 bases spanning the gap.

This clone was seen a single time. The V gene is TRBV19, the J gene TRBJ2-5; maybe TRBD2 (7 bases). V shed 6 bases and J shed 4 bases, with 15 bases lying between them. The CDR3 spans 14 residues. From germline, CDR1 is LNHDA and CDR2 SQIVND (reference sequence). In DNA form, the CDR3 reads TGTGCCAGTAGAAACACGGGGGGCGGAGAGACCCAGTACTTC. Its translation is CASRNTGGGETQYF.

This clone was seen a few times. The chain recombines TRBV5-1 with TRBJ1-3, with D possibly being TRBD1 (5 bases). CDR3 length: 15 amino acids. From germline, CDR1 is SGHRS and CDR2 YFSETQ. V lost 0 bases to trimming and J lost 4 bases, with 11 bases between them. CDR3 amino acids: CASSLEAGYGNTIYF. For the CDR3, the DNA is TGCGCCAGCAGCTTGGAGGCAGGGTACGGAAACACCATATATTTT.

V gene TRBV5-6 combines with J gene TRBJ2-3; 12 nucleotides line up with TRBD2. Germline V gene sequence: CDR1 SGHDT, CDR2 YYEEEE. J lost 3 bases, V lost 4 bases, and 3 bases had no gene match. The CDR3 is made up of 15 amino acids. CDR3 in DNA: TGTGCCAGCAGCCTAGCGGGAGGGCCAACAGATACGCAGTATTTT. Translation gives CASSLAGGPTDTQYF.

J is TRBJ1-5 and V is TRBV20-1, with 7 bases that match TRBD1. Trimming at V came to 3 bases and at J to 4 bases, leaving 3 bases not matched to a gene. The V gene's germline CDR1 is DFQATT and CDR2 SNEGSKA (reference sequence). The CDR3 spans 13 residues. CDR3 protein: CSASAGGNQPQHF. In DNA form, the CDR3 reads TGCAGTGCTAGTGCAGGGGGTAATCAGCCCCAGCATTTT.

The chain combines TRBV3-1 (or the pseudogene TRBV3-2) with TRBJ1-1; perhaps TRBD1 as D (5 bases). From germline, CDR1 is LGHDT and CDR2 YNNKEL (reference sequence). The V end lost 0 bases, the J end lost 5 bases, and 13 bases lay between the germline ends. There are 15 residues in the CDR3. For the CDR3, the DNA is TGTGCCAGCAGCCAAGAAGGAGGGGATGGGACTGAAGCTTTCTTT. Translating it yields CASSQEGGDGTEAFF.

The chain has TRBV7-9 and TRBJ1-4, with D uncertain. The germline V and J ends were trimmed by 6 bases and 1 base, with 12 bases remaining between them. The germline gives CDR1 SEHNR, CDR2 FQNEAQ (reference sequence). The CDR3 extends over 15 amino acids. CDR3 DNA sequence: TGTGCCAGCAGACGGTCCGGGGAAACTAATGAAAAACTGTTTTTT. Protein sequence: CASRRSGETNEKLFF.

The chain couples TRBV9 to TRBJ2-5; 10 bases line up with TRBD1. From germline, CDR1 is SGDLS and CDR2 YYNGEE. CDR3 length: 16 residues. Unmatched junction bases numbered 6, after V lost 0 bases and J lost 4 bases. The CDR3: CASSVEGRTGGETQYF. The CDR3 nucleotides are TGTGCCAGCAGCGTAGAGGGTAGGACAGGGGGAGAGACCCAGTACTTC.

V usage is TRBV29-1 and J usage is TRBJ1-2; 11 positions agree with TRBD1. Trimming took 5 bases from V and 5 from J; bases not matched to a gene: 4. There are 13 residues in the CDR3. Germline V CDR1 and CDR2: SQVTM, ANQGSEA. In DNA form, the CDR3 reads TGCAGCGTTCGGGACAGGGGGTTATATGGCTACACCTTC. Amino acids: CSVRDRGLYGYTF.